This T cell receptor (beta chain) was identified during a study of regulatory T cells in long-lasting Graves disease. Study outcomes and limitations: Persistent patients had a count of shared public clonotypes (approximately 2,700) that exceeded that of new patients (approximately 1,000). Persistent-disease Graves' patients showed less TCR diversity than new cases.

Note on this clonotype: Its specificity is not known.

Assembly of TCR beta libraries relied on iRepertoire HTBI primers together with Arm-PCR of CDR3 regions. TCRdb re-analysed the multiplex PCR reads in MiXCR, keeping a single row per CDR3 protein. The table shows 400,000 to 450,000 distinct CDR3 sequences, with roughly a quarter occurring only once. Time point specified: persistent/refractory GD, antithyroid drugs over 5 years with positive TRAb. Extracted PBMC RNA gave rise to the TCR library. The sequencing used peripheral blood mononuclear cells (PBMCs), collected when the disease was refractory, from a patient treated with antithyroid drugs. This TCR came from a female donor with Graves disease.

CDR3 DNA: TGTGCCAGCAGCTTAGCGAGGCTAGCGGGAGAAGATACGCAGTATTTT. This gives the protein CASSLARLAGEDTQYF. This chain links TRBV7-6 with TRBJ2-3, with TRBD2 identical over 10 bases. Trimming cost V 0 bases and J 5 bases; bases outside gene matches: 5. The CDR3 contains 16 residues. CDR1 SGHVS and CDR2 FNYEAQ come from the germline V gene.